This record concerns one T cell receptor beta chain sequence. Its specificity is not known. This specimen comes from a study of beta chain features in type 1 diabetes. Every bit of the isolated RNA underwent reverse transcription, so sequencing read expressed TCRB transcripts. Sequencing used immunoSEQ multiplex PCR; TCRdb keeps in-frame clones, though not all of them. The sample has approximately 240,000 clones, roughly 17% seen once. The V gene's germline CDR1 is SNHLY and CDR2 FYNNEI. The V segment lost 8 bases and the J segment 1 base; nucleotides outside the gene matches: 10. This CDR3 region has 15 residues. Findings and caveats of the study: Among all four CD4+ subsets, Type 1 diabetes patients had TCRB CDR3s that were moderately but significantly shorter.

V and J are TRBV2 and TRBJ2-5; 7 bases map to TRBD2. Sequencing was performed on naive CD4+ T cells from blood. This clonotype originated in a man aged 25 to 40 with type 1 diabetes. The DNA for the CDR3 is TGTGCCAGCGGGAGGGATAGTACAGGCCAAGAGACCCAGTACTTC. This codes for CASGRDSTGQETQYF. The variable domain in full, completed from reference TRBV2 and TRBJ2-5, reads EPEVTQTPSHQVTQMGQEVILRCVPISNHLYFYWYRQILGQKVEFLVSFYNNEISEKSEIFDDQFSVERPDGSNFTLKIRSTKLEDSAMYFCASGRDSTGQETQYFGPGTRLLVL.